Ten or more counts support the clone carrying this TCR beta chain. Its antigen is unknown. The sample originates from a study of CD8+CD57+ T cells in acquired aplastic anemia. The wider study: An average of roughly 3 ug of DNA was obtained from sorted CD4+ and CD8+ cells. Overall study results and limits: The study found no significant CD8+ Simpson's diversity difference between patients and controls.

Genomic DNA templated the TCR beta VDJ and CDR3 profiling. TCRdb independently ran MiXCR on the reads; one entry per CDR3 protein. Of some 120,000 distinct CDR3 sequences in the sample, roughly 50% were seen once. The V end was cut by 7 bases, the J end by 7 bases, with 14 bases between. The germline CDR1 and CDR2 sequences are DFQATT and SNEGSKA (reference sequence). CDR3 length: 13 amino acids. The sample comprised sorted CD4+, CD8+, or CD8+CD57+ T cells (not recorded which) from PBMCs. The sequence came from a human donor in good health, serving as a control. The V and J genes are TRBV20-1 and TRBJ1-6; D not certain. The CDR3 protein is CSVKRGENSPLHF. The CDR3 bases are TGCAGTGTTAAGCGCGGGGAGAATTCACCCCTCCACTTT.